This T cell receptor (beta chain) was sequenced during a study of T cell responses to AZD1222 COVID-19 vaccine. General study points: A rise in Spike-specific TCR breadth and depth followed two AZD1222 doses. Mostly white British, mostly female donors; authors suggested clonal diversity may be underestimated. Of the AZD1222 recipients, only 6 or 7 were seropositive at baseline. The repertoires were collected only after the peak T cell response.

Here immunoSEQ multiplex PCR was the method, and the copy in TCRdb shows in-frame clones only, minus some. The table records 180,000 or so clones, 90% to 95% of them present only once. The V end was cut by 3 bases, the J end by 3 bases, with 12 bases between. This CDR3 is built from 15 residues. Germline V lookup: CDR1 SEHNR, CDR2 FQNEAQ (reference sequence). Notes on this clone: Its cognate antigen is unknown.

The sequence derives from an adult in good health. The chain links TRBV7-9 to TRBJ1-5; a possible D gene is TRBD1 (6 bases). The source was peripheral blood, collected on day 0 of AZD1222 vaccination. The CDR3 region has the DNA TGTGCCAGCAGCTTGTCTGGACAGTTCAATCAGCCCCAGCATTTT. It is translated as CASSLSGQFNQPQHF.